Listed below are T cell receptor beta chains from one sample, sequenced in a study of CD8+ T cells in alopecia areata. TCRdb's copy holds only in-frame clones and misses some; the assay was immunoSEQ multiplex PCR. In the table there are 150,000 or so clones, roughly 48% of which are singletons. Sequencing input: CD4+ T cells sorted from blood. Receptors originate from a human donor with alopecia areata. CDR3s leave out the opening cysteine and the closing phenylalanine or tryptophan.

CDR3	V	J
SVELGMNTEAF	TRBV29-1	TRBJ1-1
ATNIEVTGELF	TRBV2	TRBJ2-2
ASSLGGTGLHYGYT	TRBV28	TRBJ1-2
ASSRTLKGQPQH	TRBV7-2	TRBJ1-5
ASSYSAAGSPYEQY	TRBV6-5	TRBJ2-7
ASSWPGLAGEHEQF	TRBV5-6	TRBJ2-1
ASSPGGGENEQF	TRBV5-1	TRBJ2-1
AISTSGTRDEQY	TRBV10-3	TRBJ2-7
SVLNSKGSTDTQY	TRBV29-1	TRBJ2-3
ASSPRSRTSDNEQF	TRBV18	TRBJ2-1
ASSGTGPSSYEQY	TRBV5-6	TRBJ2-7
ASSLARNEQF	TRBV11-2	TRBJ2-1
SVEEGARRYGYT	TRBV29-1	TRBJ1-2
ASSTSGRLGTDTQY	TRBV28	TRBJ2-3
ASRRRDTGNQPQH	TRBV2	TRBJ1-5
ASSQGISSYEQY	TRBV4-1	TRBJ2-7
ASSQTLYNEQF	TRBV4-1	TRBJ2-1
AWSRGDNQPQH	TRBV30	TRBJ1-5
SVEGRNTEAF	TRBV29-1	TRBJ1-1
ASSLAGGRELF	TRBV7-8	TRBJ2-2
SALTSETQY	TRBV29-1	TRBJ2-5
ASSYSVGTSLEQY	TRBV6-5	TRBJ2-7
ASSPRATSYNEQF	TRBV7-9	TRBJ2-1
ASSNSGSGTDTQY	TRBV6-6	TRBJ2-3
ATSTGTGLGEQY	TRBV10-3	TRBJ2-7
ASRAGGLTYEQY	TRBV6-5	TRBJ2-7
ASSLDQGPLSNTEAF	TRBV5-4	TRBJ1-1
ASSLAGIGETQY	TRBV11-2	TRBJ2-5
SSWPLPAGRGARPGELF	TRBV29-1	TRBJ2-2
ASSPGGREQY	TRBV6-1	TRBJ2-7
ASSWFVGGYEQY	TRBV28	TRBJ2-7
ASSSYYEQY	TRBV28	TRBJ2-7
ASSREIQETQY	TRBV25-1	TRBJ2-5
ASSPTSGSWNEQF	TRBV27	TRBJ2-1
AWSHRTSRGLYGYT	TRBV30	TRBJ1-2
ASSPSWGEEAF	TRBV28	TRBJ1-1
ASRPSAVLEAF	TRBV6-5	TRBJ1-1
ASSQDRDIQY	TRBV4-2	TRBJ2-4
ASGGADRFSYEQY	TRBV28	TRBJ2-7
SVELKLVTEAF	TRBV29-1	TRBJ1-1
ASSGRTGGTDTQY	TRBV7-9	TRBJ2-3